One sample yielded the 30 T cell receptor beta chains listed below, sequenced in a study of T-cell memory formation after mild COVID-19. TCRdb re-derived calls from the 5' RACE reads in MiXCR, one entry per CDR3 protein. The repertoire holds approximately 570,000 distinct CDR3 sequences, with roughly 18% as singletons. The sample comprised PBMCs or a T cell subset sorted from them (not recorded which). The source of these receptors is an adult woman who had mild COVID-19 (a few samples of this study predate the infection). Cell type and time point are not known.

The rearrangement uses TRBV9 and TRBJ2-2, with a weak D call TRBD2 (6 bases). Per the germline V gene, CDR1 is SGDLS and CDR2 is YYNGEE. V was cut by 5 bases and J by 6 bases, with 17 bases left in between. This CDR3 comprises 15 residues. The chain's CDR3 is CASRAGLSGPGELFF. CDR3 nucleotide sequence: TGTGCCAGCAGGGCCGGCCTGAGCGGGCCCGGGGAGCTGTTTTTT.

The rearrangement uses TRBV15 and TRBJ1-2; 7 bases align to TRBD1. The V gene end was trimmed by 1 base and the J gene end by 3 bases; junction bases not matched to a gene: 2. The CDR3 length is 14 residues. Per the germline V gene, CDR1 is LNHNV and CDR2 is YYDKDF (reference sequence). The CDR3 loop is CATSRGQGDYGYTF. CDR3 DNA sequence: TGTGCCACCAGCAGAGGACAGGGAGACTATGGCTACACCTTC.

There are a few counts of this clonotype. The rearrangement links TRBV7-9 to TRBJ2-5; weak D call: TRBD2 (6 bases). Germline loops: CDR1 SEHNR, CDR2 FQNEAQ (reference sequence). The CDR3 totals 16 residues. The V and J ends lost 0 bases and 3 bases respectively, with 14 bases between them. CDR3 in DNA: TGTGCCAGCAGCTTAGCCAGACTAGTAGTCGAAGAGACCCAGTACTTC. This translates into CASSLARLVVEETQYF.

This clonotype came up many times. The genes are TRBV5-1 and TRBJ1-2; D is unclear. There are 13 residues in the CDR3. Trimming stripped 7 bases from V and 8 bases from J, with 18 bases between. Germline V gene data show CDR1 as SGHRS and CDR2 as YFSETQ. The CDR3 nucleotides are TGCGCCAGCGGAGAGCCCCCCATCCGGGGCTACACCTTC. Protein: CASGEPPIRGYTF. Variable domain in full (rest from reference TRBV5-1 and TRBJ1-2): KAGVTQTPRYLIKTRGQQVTLSCSPISGHRSVSWYQQTPGQGLQFLFEYFSETQRNKGNFPGRFSGRQFSNSRSEMNVSTLELGDSALYLCASGEPPIRGYTFGSGTRLTVV.

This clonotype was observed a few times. CDR3 region: CAWSLGRGLHEQYF. CDR3 bases: TGTGCCTGGAGTCTCGGGAGGGGGCTCCACGAGCAGTACTTC. The gene calls are TRBV30 and TRBJ2-7; tentative D call: TRBD2 (8 bases). CDR3 length: 14 residues. V was pared by 2 bases and J by 5 bases, with 16 bases between. Germline CDR1 GTSNPN, CDR2 SVGIG (reference sequence). Complete variable domain (other parts from reference TRBV30 and TRBJ2-7): SQTIHQWPATLVQPVGSPLSLECTVEGTSNPNLYWYRQAAGRGLQLLFYSVGIGQISSEVPQNLSASRPQDRQFILSSKKLLLSDSGFYLCAWSLGRGLHEQYFGPGTRLTVT.

The CDR3 coding sequence is TGCAGTGCTAGCCCCTCTAAGCGGGAGCAGTACTTC. This gives the protein CSASPSKREQYF. This chain links TRBV20-1 with TRBJ2-7; D is perhaps TRBD2 (5 bases). The germline CDR1 and CDR2 sequences are DFQATT and SNEGSKA (reference sequence). The ends were cut back, 3 bases at V and 7 bases at J, with 13 bases in the middle. This CDR3 has 12 amino acids.

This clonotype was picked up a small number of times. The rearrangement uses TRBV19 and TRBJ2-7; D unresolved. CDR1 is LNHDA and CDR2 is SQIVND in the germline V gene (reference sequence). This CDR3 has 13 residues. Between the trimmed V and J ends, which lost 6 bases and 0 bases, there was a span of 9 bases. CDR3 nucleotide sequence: TGTGCCAGTAGAACACCGAGCTCCTACGAGCAGTACTTC. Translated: CASRTPSSYEQYF.

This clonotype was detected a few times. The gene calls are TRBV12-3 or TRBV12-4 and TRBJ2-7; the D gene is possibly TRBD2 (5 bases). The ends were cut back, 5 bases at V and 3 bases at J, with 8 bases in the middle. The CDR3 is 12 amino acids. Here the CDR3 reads CASSTRGYEQYF. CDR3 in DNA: TGTGCCAGCAGTACTCGGGGCTACGAGCAGTACTTC.

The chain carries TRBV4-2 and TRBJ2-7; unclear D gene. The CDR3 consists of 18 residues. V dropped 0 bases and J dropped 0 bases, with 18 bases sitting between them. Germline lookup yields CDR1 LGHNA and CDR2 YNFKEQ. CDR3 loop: CASSQELDTGKSSYEQYF. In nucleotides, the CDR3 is TGTGCCAGCAGCCAAGAACTTGACACCGGTAAAAGCTCCTACGAGCAGTACTTC.

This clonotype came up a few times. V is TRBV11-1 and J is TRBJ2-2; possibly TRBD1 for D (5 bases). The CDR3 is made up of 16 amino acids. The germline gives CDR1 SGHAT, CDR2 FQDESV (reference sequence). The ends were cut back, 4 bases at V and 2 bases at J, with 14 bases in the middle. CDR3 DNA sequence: TGTGCCAGCAGCTCAGACCAAGACAGAAACACCGGGGAGCTGTTTTTT. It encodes CASSSDQDRNTGELFF.

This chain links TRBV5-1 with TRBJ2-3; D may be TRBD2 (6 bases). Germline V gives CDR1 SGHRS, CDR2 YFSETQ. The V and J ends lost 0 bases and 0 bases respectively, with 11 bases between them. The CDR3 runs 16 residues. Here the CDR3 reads CASSLAGGLSTDTQYF. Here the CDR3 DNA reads TGCGCCAGCAGCTTGGCCGGAGGGTTGAGCACAGATACGCAGTATTTT.

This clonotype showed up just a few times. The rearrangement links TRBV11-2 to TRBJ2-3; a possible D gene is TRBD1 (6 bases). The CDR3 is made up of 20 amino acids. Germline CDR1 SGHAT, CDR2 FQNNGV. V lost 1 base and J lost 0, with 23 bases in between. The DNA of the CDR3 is TGTGCCAGCAGCTTAGCGTACACGACGAAGGGGGTAGCGAGCACAGATACGCAGTATTTT. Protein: CASSLAYTTKGVASTDTQYF.

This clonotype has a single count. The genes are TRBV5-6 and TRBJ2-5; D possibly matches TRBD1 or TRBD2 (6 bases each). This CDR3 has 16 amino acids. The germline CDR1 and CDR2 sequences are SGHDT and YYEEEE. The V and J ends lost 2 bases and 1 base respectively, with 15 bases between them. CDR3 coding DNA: TGTGCCAGCAGCTTAACGGGGGCCCTACTCCAAGAGACCCAGTACTTC. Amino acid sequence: CASSLTGALLQETQYF.

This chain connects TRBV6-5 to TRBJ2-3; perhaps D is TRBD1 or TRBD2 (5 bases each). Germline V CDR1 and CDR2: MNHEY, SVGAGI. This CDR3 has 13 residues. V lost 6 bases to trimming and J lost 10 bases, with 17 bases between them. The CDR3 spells CASSLGTLGPQYF. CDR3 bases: TGTGCCAGCAGCCTCGGGACCCTAGGGCCGCAGTATTTT.

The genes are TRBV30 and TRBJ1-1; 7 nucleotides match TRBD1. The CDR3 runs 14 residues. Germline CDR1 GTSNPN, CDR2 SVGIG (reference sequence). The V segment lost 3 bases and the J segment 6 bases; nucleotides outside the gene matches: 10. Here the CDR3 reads CAWRQQGIKPEAFF. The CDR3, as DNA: TGTGCCTGGAGGCAACAGGGGATCAAGCCTGAAGCTTTCTTT.

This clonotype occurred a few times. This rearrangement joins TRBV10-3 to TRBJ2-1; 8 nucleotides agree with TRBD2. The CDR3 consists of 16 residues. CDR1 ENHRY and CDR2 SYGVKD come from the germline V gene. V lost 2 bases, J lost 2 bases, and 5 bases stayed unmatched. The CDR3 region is CAISEGIAGPYNEQFF. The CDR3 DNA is TGTGCCATCAGTGAGGGAATAGCGGGACCCTACAATGAGCAGTTCTTC.

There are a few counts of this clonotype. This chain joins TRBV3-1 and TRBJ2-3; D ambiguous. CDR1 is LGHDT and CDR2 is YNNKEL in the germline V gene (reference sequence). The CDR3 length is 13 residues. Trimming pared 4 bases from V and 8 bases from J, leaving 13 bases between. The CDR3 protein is CASSPRREGTQYF. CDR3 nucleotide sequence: TGTGCCAGCAGCCCCAGAAGAGAAGGTACGCAGTATTTT.

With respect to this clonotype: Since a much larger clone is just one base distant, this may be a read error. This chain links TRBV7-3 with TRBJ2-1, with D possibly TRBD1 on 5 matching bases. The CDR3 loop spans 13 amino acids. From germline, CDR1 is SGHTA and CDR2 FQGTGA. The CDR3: CASGTGFYTEQFF. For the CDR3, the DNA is TGTGCCAGCGGTACAGGATTCTACACTGAGCAGTTCTTC.

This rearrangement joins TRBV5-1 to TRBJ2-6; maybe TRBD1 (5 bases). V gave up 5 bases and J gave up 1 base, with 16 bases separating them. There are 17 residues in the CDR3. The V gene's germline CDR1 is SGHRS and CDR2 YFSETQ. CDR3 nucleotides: TGCGCCAGCAGAAAAGAACGACAGCTGTCTGGGGCCAACGTCCTGACTTTC. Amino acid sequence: CASRKERQLSGANVLTF.

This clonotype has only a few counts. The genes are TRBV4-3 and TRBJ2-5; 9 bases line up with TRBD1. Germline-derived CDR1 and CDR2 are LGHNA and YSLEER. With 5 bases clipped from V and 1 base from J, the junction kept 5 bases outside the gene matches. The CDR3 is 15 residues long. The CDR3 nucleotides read TGCGCCAGCAGCACCCGGGACAGGGTCCAAGAGACCCAGTACTTC. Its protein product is CASSTRDRVQETQYF.

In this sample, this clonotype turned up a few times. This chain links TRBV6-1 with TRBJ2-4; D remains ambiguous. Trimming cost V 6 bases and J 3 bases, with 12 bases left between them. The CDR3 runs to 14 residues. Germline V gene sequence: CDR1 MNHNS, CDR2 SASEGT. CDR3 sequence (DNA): TGTGCCAGCAGGGATCGGTTACGCAAAAACATTCAGTACTTC. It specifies CASRDRLRKNIQYF.

The CDR3 loop is CASSVGSVSSGSSGQFF. The DNA for the CDR3 is TGTGCCAGCAGCGTAGGCTCTGTATCTAGCGGGAGTTCGGGGCAGTTCTTC. This chain connects TRBV9 to TRBJ2-1; 10 bases agree with TRBD2. Looked up from germline, CDR1 is SGDLS and CDR2 is YYNGEE. CDR3 length: 17 amino acids. V dropped 0 bases and J dropped 12; count of bases not matched to a gene: 15.

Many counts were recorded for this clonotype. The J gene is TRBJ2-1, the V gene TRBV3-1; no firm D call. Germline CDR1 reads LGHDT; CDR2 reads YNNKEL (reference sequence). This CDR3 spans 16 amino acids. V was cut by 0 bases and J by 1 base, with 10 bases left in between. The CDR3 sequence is CASSQDLSASYNEQFF. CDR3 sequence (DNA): TGTGCCAGCAGCCAAGATCTGAGCGCGTCCTACAATGAGCAGTTCTTC.

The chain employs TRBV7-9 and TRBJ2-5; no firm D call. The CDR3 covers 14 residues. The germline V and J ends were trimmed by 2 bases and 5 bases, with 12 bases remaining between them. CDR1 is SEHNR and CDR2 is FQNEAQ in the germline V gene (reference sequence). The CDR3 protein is CASSLRNEEETQYF. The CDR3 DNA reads TGTGCCAGCAGCTTAAGAAACGAGGAGGAGACCCAGTACTTC.

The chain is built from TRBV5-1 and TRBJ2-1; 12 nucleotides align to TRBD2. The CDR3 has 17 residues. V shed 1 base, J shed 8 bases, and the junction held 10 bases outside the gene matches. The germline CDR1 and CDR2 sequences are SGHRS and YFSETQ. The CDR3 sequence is CASSLPRVGLAGYEQFF. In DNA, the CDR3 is TGCGCCAGCAGCTTGCCGCGTGTCGGACTAGCGGGATATGAGCAGTTCTTC.

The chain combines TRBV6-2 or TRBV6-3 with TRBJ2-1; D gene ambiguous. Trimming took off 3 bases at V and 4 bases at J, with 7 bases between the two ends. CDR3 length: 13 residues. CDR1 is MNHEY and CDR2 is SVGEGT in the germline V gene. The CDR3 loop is CASSYPRYNEQFF. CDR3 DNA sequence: TGTGCCAGCAGTTATCCCAGGTACAATGAGCAGTTCTTC.

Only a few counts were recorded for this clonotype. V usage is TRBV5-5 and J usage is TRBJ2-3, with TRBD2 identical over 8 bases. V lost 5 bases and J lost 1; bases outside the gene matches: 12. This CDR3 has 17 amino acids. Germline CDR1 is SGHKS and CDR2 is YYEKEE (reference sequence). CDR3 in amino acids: CASSYQFSGMGTDTQYF. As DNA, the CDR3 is TGTGCCAGCAGTTACCAATTTAGCGGGATGGGCACAGATACGCAGTATTTT. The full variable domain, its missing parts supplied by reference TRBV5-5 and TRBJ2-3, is DAGVTQSPTHLIKTRGQQVTLRCSPISGHKSVSWYQQVLGQGPQFIFQYYEKEERGRGNFPDRFSARQFPNYSSELNVNALLLGDSALYLCASSYQFSGMGTDTQYFGPGTRLTVL.

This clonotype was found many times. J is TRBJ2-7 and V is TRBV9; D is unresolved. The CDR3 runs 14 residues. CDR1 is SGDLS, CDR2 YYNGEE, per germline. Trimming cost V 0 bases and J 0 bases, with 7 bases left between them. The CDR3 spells CASSVGPSSYEQYF. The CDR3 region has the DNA TGTGCCAGCAGCGTAGGACCGAGCTCCTACGAGCAGTACTTC.

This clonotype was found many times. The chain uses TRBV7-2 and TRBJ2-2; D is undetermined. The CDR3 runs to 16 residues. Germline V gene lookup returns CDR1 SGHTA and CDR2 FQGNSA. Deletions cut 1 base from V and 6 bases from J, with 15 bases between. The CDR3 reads CASSLGALGGAGELFF. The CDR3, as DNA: TGTGCCAGCAGCTTAGGCGCCCTGGGTGGGGCCGGGGAGCTGTTTTTT.

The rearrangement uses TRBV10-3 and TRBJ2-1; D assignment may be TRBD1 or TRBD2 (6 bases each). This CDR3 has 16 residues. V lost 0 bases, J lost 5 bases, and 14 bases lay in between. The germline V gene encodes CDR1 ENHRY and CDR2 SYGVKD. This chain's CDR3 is CAISESHWGADNEQFF. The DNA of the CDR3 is TGTGCCATCAGTGAGTCCCATTGGGGGGCAGACAATGAGCAGTTCTTC.